A single sample is the source of the 21 T cell receptor beta chains below, sequenced in a study of cytomegalovirus exposure and HLA in healthy donors. Data came from immunoSEQ multiplex PCR; TCRdb stores just in-frame clones and leaves some out. This table has some 150,000 clones, 87% appearing once. Sequenced: PBMCs. The receptors shown here come from a man younger than 30 in good health and CMV-seropositive.

This sequence joins TRBV5-1 and TRBJ2-7; 9 bases are shared with TRBD1. The ends lost 4 bases at V and 2 bases at J; junction bases unmatched: 4. CDR1 and CDR2 from the germline V gene are SGHRS and YFSETQ. The CDR3 spans 14 residues. The CDR3 nucleotides read TGCGCCAGCAGCACGGGACAGGGACCCTACGAGCAGTACTTC. It translates to CASSTGQGPYEQYF. Using reference TRBV5-1 and TRBJ2-7 for the parts outside the CDR3, the full variable domain is KAGVTQTPRYLIKTRGQQVTLSCSPISGHRSVSWYQQTPGQGLQFLFEYFSETQRNKGNFPGRFSGRQFSNSRSEMNVSTLELGDSALYLCASSTGQGPYEQYFGPGTRLTVT.

CDR3: CASSLQVGSPGANVLTF. In DNA form, the CDR3 reads TGTGCCAGCAGCTTACAGGTTGGGTCGCCTGGGGCCAACGTCCTGACTTTC. V and J are TRBV7-3 and TRBJ2-6; no reliable D call. Trimming removed 2 bases at V and 2 bases at J, with 13 bases between. The CDR3 length is 17 residues. Germline CDR1 and CDR2: SGHTA and FQGTGA.

The chain joins TRBV9 to TRBJ1-2; the D gene is possibly TRBD1 (5 bases). CDR1 SGDLS and CDR2 YYNGEE come from the germline V gene. The V and J ends lost 2 bases and 6 bases respectively, with 17 bases between them. This CDR3 contains 15 residues. CDR3 amino acids: CASSVRDGGSDGYTF. CDR3 DNA: TGTGCCAGCAGCGTGCGGGATGGGGGAAGTGATGGCTACACCTTC.

The chain joins TRBV6-5 to TRBJ1-1; 7 bases are a match to TRBD1. V gave up 5 bases and J gave up 12 bases; unmatched junction bases: 9. This CDR3 contains 12 residues. Looked up from germline, CDR1 is MNHEY and CDR2 is SVGAGI. Written as DNA, the CDR3 is TGTGCCAGCAGTCTCGACAGGGTTCGATCTTTCTTT. Protein product: CASSLDRVRSFF.

J is TRBJ1-1 and V is TRBV2; 8 nucleotides line up with TRBD1. V trimming: 6 bases; J trimming: 1 base; junction bases outside the gene matches: 7. CDR1 and CDR2 (germline): SNHLY, FYNNEI. This CDR3 is built from 15 residues. For the CDR3, the DNA is TGTGCCAGCAGCACGGACAGGGTATCGAACACTGAAGCTTTCTTT. Protein sequence: CASSTDRVSNTEAFF.

The chain couples TRBV6-6 to TRBJ2-4, with TRBD1 matching over 7 bases. Germline CDR1 is MNHNY and CDR2 is SVGAGI (reference sequence). The CDR3 length is 14 residues. Trimming took 6 bases from V and 10 from J; bases not matched to a gene: 12. The DNA for the CDR3 is TGTGCCAGCAGAAATTATCCCGGGACAGATATTCAGTACTTC. Its translation: CASRNYPGTDIQYF.

The chain carries TRBV6-1 and TRBJ2-5, with 7 bases matching TRBD1. Germline trimming cut 6 bases from V and 0 bases from J; bases unmatched to any gene: 7. In germline, CDR1 is MNHNS, CDR2 SASEGT. The CDR3 consists of 15 residues. CDR3 nucleotide sequence: TGTGCCAGCAGGGGTGACAGGGTAAACCAAGAGACCCAGTACTTC. This encodes CASRGDRVNQETQYF.

The V call is TRBV30, the J call TRBJ1-6; TRBD1 matches 10 bases. V gave up 2 bases and J gave up 10 bases; unmatched junction bases: 5. Germline V gene lookup returns CDR1 GTSNPN and CDR2 SVGIG (reference sequence). The length of the CDR3 is 14 residues. The chain's CDR3 is CAWSRTGGGSPLHF. The CDR3 DNA reads as TGTGCCTGGAGTCGGACAGGGGGTGGCTCACCCCTCCACTTT.

The rearrangement uses TRBV23-1 and TRBJ1-2; TRBD1 matches 7 bases. TRBV23-1 is an ORF, with its function uncertain. The CDR3 extends over 17 amino acids. With 4 bases clipped from V and 7 bases from J, the junction kept 18 bases outside the gene matches. CDR3 region: CASSPGRNTGDGGGYTF. The CDR3 nucleotides read TGCGCCAGCAGTCCAGGGCGAAACACAGGGGATGGCGGTGGCTACACCTTC.

This clone turned up a few times. CDR3 coding DNA: TGTGCCAGCAGTCCACGACTTGATAGCGAGCAGTACTTC. Amino acid sequence: CASSPRLDSEQYF. V usage is TRBV2 and J usage is TRBJ2-7; unclear D gene. Germline loops: CDR1 SNHLY, CDR2 FYNNEI. V lost 5 bases, J lost 6 bases, and 14 bases lay in between. The CDR3 runs to 13 residues.

The chain employs TRBV7-2 and TRBJ2-4; D not certain. Trimming shortened V by 1 base and J by 0 bases, and 13 bases separated the two germline ends. The CDR3 runs 17 residues. CDR1 and CDR2 from the germline V gene are SGHTA and FQGNSA. The CDR3 reads CASSLDPISLAKNIQYF. The CDR3, as DNA: TGTGCCAGCAGCTTAGATCCCATAAGCCTAGCCAAAAACATTCAGTACTTC.

The J gene is TRBJ2-3, the V gene TRBV27; TRBD2 is a possible D gene (6 bases). The CDR3 length is 14 residues. Trimming left V 6 bases short and J 2 bases short, with 12 bases between. Per the germline V gene, CDR1 is MNHEY and CDR2 is SMNVEV (reference sequence). CDR3 in amino acids: CASRMGLFTDTQYF. Here the CDR3 DNA reads TGTGCCAGCAGGATGGGACTGTTCACAGATACGCAGTATTTT.

The gene calls are TRBV30 and TRBJ1-2; 8 bases align to TRBD1. This CDR3 has 16 residues. V trimming: 0 bases; J trimming: 4 bases; junction bases outside the gene matches: 10. Looked up from germline, CDR1 is GTSNPN and CDR2 is SVGIG (reference sequence). CDR3 residues: CAWSVPLRGRGYGYTF. CDR3 sequence (DNA): TGTGCCTGGAGTGTCCCCCTCAGGGGGCGCGGCTATGGCTACACCTTC.

The chain couples TRBV14 to TRBJ1-1; a possible D gene is TRBD1 (5 bases). Germline CDR1 SGHDN, CDR2 FVKESK. This CDR3 has 13 amino acids. Trimming shortened V by 5 bases and J by 5 bases, and 12 bases separated the two germline ends. The CDR3 sequence: CASSTSGGTEAFF. CDR3 bases: TGTGCCAGCAGCACAAGTGGGGGGACTGAAGCTTTCTTT.

The CDR3 spells CASSPSKGSDEQYF. As DNA, the CDR3 is TGTGCCAGCTCACCCTCTAAGGGGTCCGACGAGCAGTACTTC. The chain uses TRBV18 and TRBJ2-7; D is perhaps TRBD1 (5 bases). The germline CDR1 and CDR2 sequences are KGHSH and LQKENI. The CDR3 sequence is 14 residues long. V gave up 3 bases and J gave up 5 bases, with 14 bases separating them.

V and J are TRBV11-3 and TRBJ2-1; 8 positions match TRBD1. The CDR3 is 14 residues long. From germline, CDR1 is SGHNT and CDR2 YENEEA. With 4 bases clipped from V and 5 bases from J, the junction kept 4 bases outside the gene matches. The CDR3 sequence is CASSSEQGDNEQFF. For the CDR3, the DNA is TGTGCCAGCAGCTCCGAACAGGGGGACAATGAGCAGTTCTTC.

This clone showed up many times. The J gene is TRBJ2-5, the V gene TRBV4-2; TRBD2 aligns across 9 bases. The CDR3 is made up of 15 amino acids. CDR1 and CDR2 from the germline V gene are LGHNA and YNFKEQ. V was clipped by 0 bases and J by 1 base; unmatched bases: 0. CDR3 coding DNA: TGTGCCAGCAGCCAAGAGCGGGGGGGCCAAGAGACCCAGTACTTC. It is translated as CASSQERGGQETQYF.

This sequence joins TRBV18 and TRBJ1-1; D might be TRBD1 (5 bases). V was shortened by 2 bases and J by 2 bases, with 15 bases between the two germline ends. Germline V lookup: CDR1 KGHSH, CDR2 LQKENI. This CDR3 has 16 amino acids. CDR3 bases: TGTGCCAGCTCACCATCCGGGGGGTATTTAAACACTGAAGCTTTCTTT. Translating it yields CASSPSGGYLNTEAFF.

CDR3 bases: TGTGCCAGCAGCTCACCGAGGACAGGGTACGGCTACACCTTC. Translated: CASSSPRTGYGYTF. This chain links TRBV5-6 with TRBJ1-2; TRBD1 agrees at 8 bases. V dropped 3 bases and J dropped 8; count of bases not matched to a gene: 9. This CDR3 comprises 14 residues. The germline CDR1 and CDR2 sequences are SGHDT and YYEEEE. Looking up the rest from reference TRBV5-6 and TRBJ1-2 gives the full variable domain: DAGVTQSPTHLIKTRGQQVTLRCSPKSGHDTVSWYQQALGQGPQFIFQYYEEEERQRGNFPDRFSGHQFPNYSSELNVNALLLGDSALYLCASSSPRTGYGYTFGSGTRLTVV.

V is TRBV6-1 and J is TRBJ2-5, with unresolved D. Per germline, CDR1 MNHNS and CDR2 SASEGT. V dropped 2 bases and J dropped 2 bases, with 9 bases sitting between them. There are 14 residues in the CDR3. The CDR3 DNA is TGTGCCAGCAGTGAACCACGGTATCAAGAGACCCAGTACTTC. Protein product: CASSEPRYQETQYF.

This clone has only one observation. The chain's CDR3 is CASSWTGGGNQPQHF. The CDR3 nucleotides are TGTGCCAGCAGTTGGACAGGGGGAGGCAATCAGCCCCAGCATTTT. The chain couples TRBV27 to TRBJ1-5; 10 positions match TRBD1. Germline CDR1 MNHEY, CDR2 SMNVEV (reference sequence). Losses at the gene ends were 4 bases for V and 2 bases for J; bases not matched to a gene: 2. The CDR3 is made up of 15 amino acids.